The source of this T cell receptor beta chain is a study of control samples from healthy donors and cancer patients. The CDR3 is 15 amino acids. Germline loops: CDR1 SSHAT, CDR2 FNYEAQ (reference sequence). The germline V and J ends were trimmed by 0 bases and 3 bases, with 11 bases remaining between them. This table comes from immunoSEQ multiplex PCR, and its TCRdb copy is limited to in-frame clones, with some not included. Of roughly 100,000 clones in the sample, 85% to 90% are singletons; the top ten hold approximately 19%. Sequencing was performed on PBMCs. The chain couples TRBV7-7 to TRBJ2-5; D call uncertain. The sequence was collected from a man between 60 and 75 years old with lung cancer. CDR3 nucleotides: TGTGCCAGCAGCTTAGCACCCCGTGAGGAAGAGACCCAGTACTTC. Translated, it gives CASSLAPREEETQYF.